The next 21 T cell receptor beta chains were all read from a single sample in a study of sequential checkpoint blockade in melanoma. Generated by immunoSEQ multiplex PCR, the TCRdb table keeps only in-frame clones and is missing some. The sample consists of 35,000 to 50,000 clones, around 86% of them appearing once. Treatment reported: randomized to nivolumab then ipilimumab (arm A) or the reverse (arm B). The sample consisted of CD8+ T cells sorted from blood (inferred from file names), taken from a patient given nivolumab and ipilimumab in sequence. The receptors shown here come from a human donor with melanoma.

The V and J genes are TRBV28 and TRBJ2-3, with 7 positions matching TRBD1. Unmatched junction bases numbered 7, after V lost 6 bases and J lost 4 bases. Germline V CDR1 and CDR2: MDHEN, SYDVKM. The CDR3 is made up of 14 amino acids. The CDR3 protein is CASRRTGPADTQYF. The CDR3 DNA reads TGTGCCAGCAGGCGGACAGGTCCGGCAGATACGCAGTATTTT.

V usage is TRBV7-8 and J usage is TRBJ2-7; no reliable D call. Between the trimmed V and J ends, which lost 1 base and 6 bases, there was a span of 16 bases. The CDR3 covers 15 residues. Germline V lookup: CDR1 SGHVS, CDR2 FQNEAQ. CDR3 sequence reads: CASSLGIVIRSEQYF. The DNA for the CDR3 is TGTGCCAGCAGCTTAGGAATAGTCATACGGAGCGAGCAGTACTTC.

The gene calls are TRBV28 and TRBJ2-1; TRBD2 matches 11 bases. The junction had 12 bases not matched to a gene; V was cut back by 5 bases and J by 0 bases. The CDR3 spans 19 residues. Germline V gene sequence: CDR1 MDHEN, CDR2 SYDVKM. CDR3 residues: CASSPWGTSGRSSYNEQFF. As DNA, the CDR3 is TGTGCCAGCAGTCCATGGGGTACTAGCGGGAGATCCTCCTACAATGAGCAGTTCTTC.

This clone showed up just a few times. This sequence joins TRBV4-1 and TRBJ1-3; 8 bases are a match to TRBD1. The CDR3 sequence is 17 residues long. V was pared by 0 bases and J by 0 bases, with 4 bases of the junction left unmatched. Germline CDR1 MGHRA, CDR2 YSYEKL. The CDR3: CASSQDRTGISGNTIYF. In DNA form, the CDR3 reads TGCGCCAGCAGCCAAGACCGGACAGGGATCTCTGGAAACACCATATATTTT.

The chain employs TRBV27 and TRBJ2-7; TRBD1 aligns across 12 bases. CDR3 size: 16 residues. J was trimmed by 3 bases and V by 0 bases; bases with no gene match: 3. Germline CDR1 is MNHEY and CDR2 is SMNVEV (reference sequence). This CDR3 is CASSLSGTGGFYEQYF. Written as DNA, the CDR3 is TGTGCCAGCAGTTTATCCGGGACAGGGGGCTTCTACGAGCAGTACTTC.

The chain carries TRBV27 and TRBJ2-7; possible D gene TRBD2, 7 bases. Trimming cost V 4 bases and J 1 base, with 11 bases left between them. CDR1 and CDR2 from the germline V gene are MNHEY and SMNVEV (reference sequence). The CDR3 loop spans 14 amino acids. The DNA of the CDR3 is TGTGCCAGCAGTTGGGGGGGCGCTTCCTACGAGCAGTACGTC. It translates to CASSWGGASYEQYV.

This chain connects TRBV4-1 to TRBJ2-3; tentative D call: TRBD2 (5 bases). There are 13 residues in the CDR3. CDR1 MGHRA and CDR2 YSYEKL come from the germline V gene. V was cut by 6 bases and J by 3 bases, with 10 bases left in between. The CDR3 nucleotides read TGCGCCAGCAGTTTTAGGGAGACAGATACGCAGTATTTT. Residues: CASSFRETDTQYF.

This clone was recorded only once. The genes are TRBV5-1 and TRBJ2-1; 7 bases line up with TRBD1. V gave up 0 bases and J gave up 9 bases; unmatched junction bases: 9. CDR1 is SGHRS and CDR2 is YFSETQ in the germline V gene. CDR3 length: 15 amino acids. The CDR3 region is CASSLAGTARGEQFF. The CDR3 DNA reads as TGCGCCAGCAGCTTGGCCGGGACAGCAAGGGGTGAGCAGTTCTTC.

The J gene is TRBJ1-2, the V gene TRBV27, with 8 bases lining up with TRBD1. Germline-derived CDR1 and CDR2 are MNHEY and SMNVEV (reference sequence). The length of the CDR3 is 14 residues. V lost 4 bases to trimming and J lost 1 base; unmatched junction nucleotides: 2. CDR3 nucleotide sequence: TGTGCCAGCAGTTGGACAGGGAGTAACTATGGCTACACCTTC. Protein: CASSWTGSNYGYTF.

The genes are TRBV9 and TRBJ2-7; TRBD2 might be the D (5 bases). The CDR3 runs to 13 residues. CDR1 is SGDLS and CDR2 is YYNGEE in the germline V gene. Trimming took off 1 base at V and 6 bases at J, with 11 bases between the two ends. The CDR3 coding sequence is TGTGCCAGCAGCGTAAGGCCCGGAGGCGAGCAGTACGTC. It yields the protein CASSVRPGGEQYV.

The J gene is TRBJ2-2, the V gene TRBV13; 9 nucleotides agree with TRBD1. Looked up from germline, CDR1 is PRHDT and CDR2 is FYEKMQ (reference sequence). The length of the CDR3 is 14 residues. The V segment lost 6 bases and the J segment 5 bases; nucleotides outside the gene matches: 4. The CDR3 sequence: CASRFGQGTGELFF. In DNA, the CDR3 is TGTGCCAGCAGGTTTGGACAGGGGACCGGGGAGCTGTTTTTT.

The V call is TRBV4-2, the J call TRBJ2-7; D is possibly TRBD1 (5 bases). Germline values: CDR1 LGHNA, CDR2 YNFKEQ. The CDR3 sequence is 13 residues long. The germline V and J ends were trimmed by 3 bases and 0 bases, with 6 bases remaining between them. The CDR3 DNA follows: TGTGCCAGCAGCCAGGGGCACTCCTACGAGCAGTACTTC. This translates into CASSQGHSYEQYF.

The rearrangement links TRBV6-5 to TRBJ1-2; tentatively, D is TRBD1 (5 bases). V lost 2 bases and J 5 bases, leaving 15 bases between the germline ends. This CDR3 is 15 amino acids long. Germline V gene lookup returns CDR1 MNHEY and CDR2 SVGAGI. This CDR3 is CASSYNSGPGYGYTF. CDR3 DNA sequence: TGTGCCAGCAGTTACAATTCAGGGCCAGGGTATGGCTACACCTTC.

The rearrangement joins TRBV6-1 to TRBJ1-1; 8 bases agree with TRBD1. Germline assignment: CDR1 MNHNS and CDR2 SASEGT. After removal of 1 base from V and 8 bases from J, the junction contained 3 bases not matched to a gene. The CDR3 extends over 13 amino acids. CDR3 in DNA: TGTGCCAGCAGTGAAGTGGCAGGGGGCGAAGCTTTCTTT. This gives the protein CASSEVAGGEAFF.

The V call is TRBV9, the J call TRBJ2-1, with D maybe TRBD2 (6 bases). The V gene lost 8 bases and the J gene lost 7 bases, with 16 bases spanning the gap. The germline V gene encodes CDR1 SGDLS and CDR2 YYNGEE. This CDR3 region has 13 residues. This CDR3 reads CASSLGGTNEQFF. In DNA, the CDR3 is TGTGCCAGTTCCCTGGGGGGTACAAATGAGCAGTTCTTC.

This chain connects TRBV9 to TRBJ1-1; D remains ambiguous. Deletions cut 4 bases from V and 3 bases from J, with 13 bases between. Germline assignment: CDR1 SGDLS and CDR2 YYNGEE. This CDR3 has 14 amino acids. The DNA for the CDR3 is TGTGCCAGCAGCAACGGGGAGGTAGACACTGAAGCTTTCTTT. Protein sequence: CASSNGEVDTEAFF.

CDR3 DNA: TGTGCCAGCAGCGTAGGGGACAGATATAACTATGGCTACACCTTC. Its translation is CASSVGDRYNYGYTF. The chain recombines TRBV9 with TRBJ1-2, with 7 bases fitting TRBD1. V gave up 0 bases and J gave up 1 base; unmatched junction bases: 3. The CDR3 spans 15 residues. Germline V gene data show CDR1 as SGDLS and CDR2 as YYNGEE.

The CDR3 region has the DNA TGTGCCAGCAGTTTACGCGCAGGGGGCAGCTATGGCTACACCTTC. This gives the protein CASSLRAGGSYGYTF. The rearrangement uses TRBV27 and TRBJ1-2, with 8 nucleotides matching TRBD1. The CDR3 runs to 15 residues. V shed 2 bases, J shed 4 bases, and the junction held 6 bases outside the gene matches. Germline CDR1 and CDR2: MNHEY and SMNVEV (reference sequence).

The chain links TRBV28 to TRBJ1-5; no clear D. This CDR3 region has 13 residues. Germline CDR1 is MDHEN and CDR2 is SYDVKM. V gave up 7 bases and J gave up 4 bases, with 11 bases separating them. The CDR3 reads CASTVSGNQPQHF. The CDR3 region has the DNA TGTGCCAGCACTGTTTCGGGAAATCAGCCCCAGCATTTT. Combining the CDR3 with reference TRBV28 and TRBJ1-5 gives the whole variable domain DVKVTQSSRYLVKRTGEKVFLECVQDMDHENMFWYRQDPGLGLRLIYFSYDVKMKEKGDIPEGYSVSREKKERFSLILESASTNQTSMYLCASTVSGNQPQHFGDGTRLSIL.

The CDR3, as DNA: TGTGCCAGCAGCTTGGCCCCGGGCTACGAGCAGTACTTC. Protein sequence: CASSLAPGYEQYF. The chain combines TRBV5-4 with TRBJ2-7, with D uncertain. Trimming stripped 0 bases from V and 3 bases from J, with 7 bases between. The CDR3 has 13 residues. Germline values: CDR1 SGHNT, CDR2 YYREEE (reference sequence).

The chain uses TRBV6-5 and TRBJ1-1; 9 nucleotides align to TRBD1. Germline CDR1 reads MNHEY; CDR2 reads SVGAGI. This CDR3 region has 14 residues. Germline trimming cut 0 bases from V and 4 bases from J; bases unmatched to any gene: 0. The CDR3 here is CASSYSTGGTEAFF. CDR3 coding DNA: TGTGCCAGCAGTTACTCGACAGGGGGCACTGAAGCTTTCTTT.